These T cell receptor beta chains were read from a single sample in a study of blood T cell repertoires in COVID-19. Method: immunoSEQ multiplex PCR; TCRdb's copy keeps in-frame clones and lacks some. The sample contains hundreds of thousands of clones, roughly 87% of which appear only once. Material: PBMCs or T cells enriched from blood (not recorded which). Source of these receptors: a woman younger than 45 who had recovered from COVID-19. Both conserved end residues are part of each CDR3. Each record gives: J gene, V gene, D gene, clone size, CDR3 protein, CDR3 DNA. D genes are given only for firm matches. Only part of the rows carry a size: once, few, many, or a class if the clone is expanded.

>TRBJ1-1|TRBV7-9|.|.
CASSSSLGPNTEAFF
TGTGCCAGCAGCTCCTCTCTGGGGCCAAACACTGAAGCTTTCTTT
>TRBJ2-7|TRBV7-3|TRBD2|.
CASSPGTSGPLPQYF
TGTGCCAGCAGCCCAGGGACTAGCGGGCCCCTACCGCAGTACTTC
>TRBJ2-3|TRBV13|.|.
CASSPLGDTQYF
TGTGCCAGCAGCCCCCTCGGGGATACGCAGTATTTT
>TRBJ1-5|TRBV15|.|.
CATSRGTGSNQPQHF
TGTGCCACCAGCAGAGGTACAGGGAGCAATCAGCCCCAGCATTTT
>TRBJ2-5|TRBV27|.|.
CASSFGGGGRGETQYF
TGTGCCAGCAGTTTCGGTGGGGGGGGCAGGGGAGAGACCCAGTACTTC
>TRBJ1-2|TRBV28|TRBD1|few
CASNPQGIPGYTF
TGTGCCAGCAACCCACAGGGGATCCCTGGCTACACCTTC
>TRBJ1-1|TRBV6-5|.|.
CASSQGIDTEAFF
TGTGCCAGCAGTCAGGGTATCGACACTGAAGCTTTCTTT
>TRBJ1-2|TRBV4-1|TRBD1|few
CASSLGTGDGYTF
TGCGCCAGCAGCCTAGGTACAGGGGATGGCTACACCTTC
>TRBJ1-1|TRBV2|TRBD1|once
CASSEGTATEAFF
TGTGCCAGCAGTGAGGGGACAGCCACTGAAGCTTTCTTT
>TRBJ2-7|TRBV7-6|.|.
CASSLGDGSLPTEQYF
TGTGCCAGCAGCTTAGGTGACGGGAGTCTACCTACGGAGCAGTACTTC
>TRBJ2-1|TRBV5-1|TRBD1|.
CASSLSLTGNNEQFF
TGCGCCAGCAGCTTGTCACTGACAGGGAACAATGAGCAGTTCTTC
>TRBJ2-2|TRBV3-1/TRBV3-2|TRBD1|.
CASRPDRGGTGELFF
TGTGCCAGCAGACCGGACAGGGGGGGCACCGGGGAGCTGTTTTTT
>TRBJ1-1|TRBV19|.|.
CASSLGWEGTEAFF
TGTGCCAGTAGCCTTGGTTGGGAGGGCACTGAAGCTTTCTTT
>TRBJ1-6|TRBV4-2|TRBD1|few
CASSQVLGQGYNSPLHF
TGTGCCAGCAGCCAAGTGTTGGGACAGGGATATAATTCACCCCTCCACTTT
>TRBJ2-5|TRBV7-9|.|.
CASSLWPGKYQETQYF
TGTGCCAGCAGCTTATGGCCGGGGAAGTACCAAGAGACCCAGTACTTC
>TRBJ1-6|TRBV6-1|.|.
CASSEEAGSPLHF
TGTGCCAGCAGTGAAGAGGCGGGGTCACCCCTCCACTTT
>TRBJ2-1|TRBV5-1|.|.
CASSLRLVHEQFF
TGCGCCAGCAGCCTCCGACTAGTCCATGAGCAGTTCTTC
>TRBJ2-7|TRBV12-3/TRBV12-4|.|.
CASRRTASNEQYF
TGTGCCAGCAGGAGGACTGCCAGCAACGAGCAGTACTTC
>TRBJ2-3|TRBV6-4|.|.
CASSDSRGDSSSTDTQYF
TGTGCCAGCAGTGACTCTCGTGGGGACTCCTCTAGCACAGATACGCAGTATTTT
>TRBJ2-7|TRBV6-5|.|.
CASTQPGYEQYF
TGTGCCAGCACGCAACCGGGCTACGAGCAGTACTTC
>TRBJ2-7|TRBV7-9|.|.
CASSPRGTYEQYF
TGTGCCAGCAGCCCGCGGGGTACCTACGAGCAGTACTTC
>TRBJ2-1|TRBV9|TRBD2|few
CASSVGLAGENEQFF
TGTGCCAGCAGCGTAGGGCTAGCGGGGGAGAATGAGCAGTTCTTC
>TRBJ1-1|TRBV19|.|.
CASSMLARGTEAFF
TGTGCCAGTAGTATGTTGGCCAGGGGAACTGAAGCTTTCTTT
>TRBJ1-1|TRBV7-9|.|once
CASRPGTPNTEAFF
TGTGCCAGCAGACCAGGGACACCTAACACTGAAGCTTTCTTT
>TRBJ1-1|TRBV3-1/TRBV3-2|.|.
CASSQGQNTEAFF
TGTGCCAGCAGCCAAGGACAGAACACTGAAGCTTTCTTT
>TRBJ1-1|TRBV10-1|.|.
CASSQQGRTEAFF
TGCGCCAGCAGTCAACAGGGTCGGACTGAAGCTTTCTTT
>TRBJ2-1|TRBV7-2|TRBD2|.
CASSSIAGPYNEQFF
TGTGCCAGCAGCTCTATAGCGGGACCCTACAATGAGCAGTTCTTC
>TRBJ2-7|TRBV28|TRBD2|.
CASSQGTSGFYEQYF
TGTGCCAGCAGCCAAGGGACTAGCGGATTCTACGAGCAGTACTTC
>TRBJ2-2|TRBV18|TRBD1|once
CASSPTDRGYANTGELFF
TGTGCCAGCTCACCCACGGACAGGGGGTACGCGAACACCGGGGAGCTGTTTTTT
>TRBJ1-1|TRBV7-7|.|.
CASSLVGLEDTEAFF
TGTGCTAGCAGCTTAGTGGGCCTGGAGGACACTGAAGCTTTCTTT
>TRBJ2-7|TRBV19|.|.
CASSKSAGSYEQYF
TGTGCCAGTAGTAAGTCTGCGGGGAGCTACGAGCAGTACTTC
>TRBJ2-7|TRBV7-9|.|.
CASSYPYPGQGYEQYF
TGTGCCAGCAGCTACCCCTACCCGGGACAAGGCTACGAGCAGTACTTC
>TRBJ2-1|TRBV2|TRBD2|.
CASSDGLAELGGEQFF
TGTGCCAGCAGTGATGGACTAGCGGAACTCGGCGGTGAGCAGTTCTTC
>TRBJ2-2|TRBV5-1|TRBD2|.
CASSLVSGGGTGELFF
TGCGCCAGCAGCTTGGTCAGCGGGGGAGGAACCGGGGAGCTGTTTTTT
>TRBJ1-5|TRBV2|.|.
CASTPWRDSNQPQHF
TGTGCCAGCACCCCTTGGAGGGACAGCAATCAGCCCCAGCATTTT
>TRBJ2-4|TRBV28|.|few
CASSLLAKNIQYF
TGTGCCAGCAGCCTTCTAGCCAAAAACATTCAGTACTTC
>TRBJ1-1|TRBV27|TRBD1|.
CASRKQGDAEAFF
TGTGCCAGCAGGAAACAGGGGGATGCTGAAGCTTTCTTT
>TRBJ1-6|TRBV29-1|TRBD1|.
CSVGGTGDSPLHF
TGCAGCGTTGGTGGGACAGGGGATTCACCCCTCCACTTT
>TRBJ1-1|TRBV27|.|.
CASSPRGGYAFF
TGTGCCAGCAGTCCCCGAGGCGGGTATGCTTTCTTT
>TRBJ1-2|TRBV9|.|.
CASSVASGTYGYTF
TGTGCCAGCAGCGTAGCGTCGGGAACCTATGGCTACACCTTC
>TRBJ2-2|TRBV7-6|.|.
CASSLTRNTGELFF
TGTGCCAGCAGCTTAACCAGGAACACCGGGGAGCTGTTTTTT
>TRBJ2-2|TRBV2|.|.
CASSDTGTKSTGELFF
TGTGCCAGCAGTGATACAGGGACAAAGAGCACCGGGGAGCTGTTTTTT
>TRBJ1-6|TRBV14|TRBD1|.
CASSQLQGADSPLHF
TGTGCCAGCAGCCAATTACAGGGGGCTGATTCACCCCTCCACTTT
>TRBJ2-1|TRBV4-1|TRBD2|.
CASSQVRLAGGPDEQFF
TGCGCCAGCAGCCAAGTGCGTCTAGCGGGAGGGCCCGATGAGCAGTTCTTC